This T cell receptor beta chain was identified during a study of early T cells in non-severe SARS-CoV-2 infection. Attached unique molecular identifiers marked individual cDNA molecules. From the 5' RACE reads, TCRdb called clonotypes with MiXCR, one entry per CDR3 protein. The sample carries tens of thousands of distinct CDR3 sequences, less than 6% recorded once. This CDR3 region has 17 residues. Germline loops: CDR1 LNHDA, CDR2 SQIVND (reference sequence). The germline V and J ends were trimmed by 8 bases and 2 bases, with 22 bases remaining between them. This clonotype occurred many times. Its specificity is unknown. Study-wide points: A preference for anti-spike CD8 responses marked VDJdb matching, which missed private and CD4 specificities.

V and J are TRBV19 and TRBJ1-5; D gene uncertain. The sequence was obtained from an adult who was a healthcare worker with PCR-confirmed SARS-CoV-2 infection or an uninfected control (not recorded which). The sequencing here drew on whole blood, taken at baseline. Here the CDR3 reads CASGSRTGARGNQPQHF. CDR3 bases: TGTGCCAGTGGGAGTCGCACGGGAGCGAGGGGCAATCAGCCCCAGCATTTT.